This TCR beta chain was found in a study of T cells in Graves' hyperthyroidism and ophthalmopathy. Study conclusions and caveats: Ophthalmopathy prediction by the model preceded onset by a median about 6 months.

The CDR3 extends over 13 amino acids. V was pared by 0 bases and J by 3 bases, with 4 bases between. Germline CDR1 is SGHRS and CDR2 is YFSETQ. This clonotype has ten or more counts. Its target is not known. Uncontrolled infections, other autoimmune diseases, pregnancy or lactation led to exclusion of patients. RNA transcripts gave rise to amplified TCR beta CDR3 regions. A set of HTBI primers served as the primers for a first-round RT-PCR of the TCR CDR3. MiXCR, run by TCRdb on the multiplex PCR reads, gives a single entry per CDR3 protein. In the table there are under 500,000 distinct CDR3 sequences, more than 12% of which are singletons.

The rearrangement uses TRBV5-1 and TRBJ1-3; D gene uncertain. This TCR was recovered from a man aged 50 to 59 with Graves' ophthalmopathy. Sequencing was done on a sample of blood. The CDR3 DNA is TGCGCCAGCAGCTTGGAGTATGGAAACACCATATATTTT. Translating it yields CASSLEYGNTIYF.